This note documents a single TCR beta chain sequence. This entry belongs to a study of cytotoxic CD8 clonotypes in ibrutinib-treated CLL. Measured with immunoSEQ multiplex PCR; TCRdb has only the in-frame clones, and not every one. Altogether hundreds of thousands of clones are present, 70% being singletons, with the ten largest covering 15%. Material: PBMCs, obtained after 24 months of ibrutinib treatment. The sequence derives from a human donor with chronic lymphocytic leukemia.

In DNA form, the CDR3 reads TGTGCCAGCAGTTACTTTTTGGCATCGGCCTACGAGCAGTACTTC. Translated: CASSYFLASAYEQYF. The chain carries TRBV6-5 and TRBJ2-7, with D hard to call. This CDR3 contains 15 residues. Germline assignment: CDR1 MNHEY and CDR2 SVGAGI. V was clipped by 1 base and J by 2 bases, with 12 bases between them.